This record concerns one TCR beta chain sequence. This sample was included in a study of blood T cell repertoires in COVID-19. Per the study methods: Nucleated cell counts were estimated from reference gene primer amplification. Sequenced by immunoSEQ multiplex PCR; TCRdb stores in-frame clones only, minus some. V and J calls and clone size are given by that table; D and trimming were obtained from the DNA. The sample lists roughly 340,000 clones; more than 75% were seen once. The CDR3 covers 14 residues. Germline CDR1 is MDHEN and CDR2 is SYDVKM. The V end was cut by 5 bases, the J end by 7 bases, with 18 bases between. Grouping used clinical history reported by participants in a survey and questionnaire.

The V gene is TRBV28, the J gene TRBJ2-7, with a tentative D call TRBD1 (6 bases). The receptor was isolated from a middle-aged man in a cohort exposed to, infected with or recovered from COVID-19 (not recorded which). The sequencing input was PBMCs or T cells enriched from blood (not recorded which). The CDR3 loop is CASSIGTARGEQYF. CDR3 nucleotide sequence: TGTGCCAGCAGTATCGGGACGGCCAGGGGAGAGCAGTACTTC.